This T cell receptor beta chain was observed in a study of blood T cell repertoires in COVID-19. On the study more broadly: Whether acute or convalescent, the COVID-19 samples came from the United States, Italy and Spain. T cells, B-cell-depleted T cells, or PBMCs provided the cDNA or gDNA that served as material.

The data were produced by immunoSEQ multiplex PCR, yet TCRdb's version contains in-frame clones alone and is incomplete. The table shows roughly 10,000 clones, with roughly nine tenths occurring only once. Germline-derived CDR1 and CDR2 are KGHDR and SFDVKD. V was pared by 0 bases and J by 5 bases, with 18 bases between. This CDR3 region has 18 residues. Sequenced sample: peripheral blood. V gene TRBV24-1 combines with J gene TRBJ1-4; D is perhaps TRBD1 (6 bases). The receptor comes from a man aged 25-45 years with active or convalescent COVID-19. CDR3 coding DNA: TGTGCCACCAGTGATTTGTCTTGGACGACAGGACCCAATGAAAAACTGTTTTTT. It specifies CATSDLSWTTGPNEKLFF.